Each of the 4 T cell receptor beta chains below was sequenced from the same sample in a study of identical twins. In TCRdb, the 5' RACE reads were re-called with MiXCR into one record per CDR3 protein. Altogether about 570,000 distinct CDR3 sequences are present, around a tenth being singletons, with the ten largest covering roughly 3%. Separately, the same data were catalogued under a study of yellow fever vaccine responses in identical twins.

Material for sequencing was PBMCs. The source is a woman aged 18-29 years in good health.

J is TRBJ2-7 and V is TRBV25-1; 10 positions agree with TRBD2. Losses at the gene ends were 2 bases for V and 6 bases for J; bases not matched to a gene: 10. This CDR3 region has 16 residues. Germline V gene lookup returns CDR1 MGHDK and CDR2 SYGVNS. The CDR3 spells CASSETVLAGVGEQYF. CDR3 DNA sequence: TGTGCCAGCAGTGAAACGGTGCTAGCGGGAGTTGGCGAGCAGTACTTC.

This chain links TRBV6-1 with TRBJ1-5; tentative D call: TRBD1 (6 bases). Trimming removed 0 bases from V and 7 bases from J, with 13 bases in between. Looked up from germline, CDR1 is MNHNS and CDR2 is SASEGT. CDR3 size: 15 residues. CDR3 protein: CASSEAGTSSQPQHF. The CDR3 bases are TGTGCCAGCAGTGAAGCCGGGACATCATCCCAGCCCCAGCATTTT.

The chain recombines TRBV29-1 with TRBJ2-1, with TRBD1 identical over 7 bases. Germline CDR1 reads SQVTM; CDR2 reads ANQGSEA. V lost 6 bases and J lost 4; bases outside the gene matches: 9. The CDR3 covers 14 residues. The CDR3: CSVAVTGWYNEQFF. DNA for the CDR3: TGCAGCGTAGCTGTGACAGGGTGGTACAATGAGCAGTTCTTC.

This clonotype came up many times. V and J are TRBV7-8 and TRBJ2-7; D gene unclear. The germline gives CDR1 SGHVS, CDR2 FQNEAQ. V lost 4 bases, J lost 2 bases, and 9 bases lay in between. The CDR3 is 13 residues long. CDR3 sequence (DNA): TGTGCCAGCAGCTCTCGCCGACCCTACGAGCAGTACTTC. This translates into CASSSRRPYEQYF.